This TCR beta chain was recorded in a study of cytomegalovirus exposure and HLA in healthy donors. Study-level results: Association with HLA alleles at 0.05 false discovery rate was found for some 18,000 TCR beta sequences in a later analysis. Roughly uniform depth of sequencing across donors was assumed in presence/absence analyses. A few of the chains that were CMV-associated were confirmed in vitro to be specific for CMV antigens.

With 6 bases clipped from V and 9 bases from J, the junction kept 12 bases outside the gene matches. Germline CDR1 reads SEHNR; CDR2 reads FQNEAQ (reference sequence). The CDR3 has 15 residues. Concerning this clone: The antigen remains undetermined.

In the PCR, 60 Vbeta and 13 Jbeta primers were used. Under the authors' procedure: Later, an analysis found about 80 million unique TCR beta chains, and 9.5 million to 12 million of these were shared. Sequencing used immunoSEQ multiplex PCR; TCRdb keeps in-frame clones, though not all of them. V and J calls and clone size come straight from that table; D and trimming were deduced from the DNA. The profile shows about 190,000 clones, around 80% of them singletons. This TCR was sampled from a middle-aged man in good health and CMV-seropositive. This rearrangement joins TRBV7-9 to TRBJ2-1, with 9 bases identical to TRBD1. The source material was PBMCs. CDR3 residues: CASRSGTGTQGEQFF. The CDR3, as DNA: TGTGCCAGCAGATCTGGGACAGGGACACAAGGTGAGCAGTTCTTC.